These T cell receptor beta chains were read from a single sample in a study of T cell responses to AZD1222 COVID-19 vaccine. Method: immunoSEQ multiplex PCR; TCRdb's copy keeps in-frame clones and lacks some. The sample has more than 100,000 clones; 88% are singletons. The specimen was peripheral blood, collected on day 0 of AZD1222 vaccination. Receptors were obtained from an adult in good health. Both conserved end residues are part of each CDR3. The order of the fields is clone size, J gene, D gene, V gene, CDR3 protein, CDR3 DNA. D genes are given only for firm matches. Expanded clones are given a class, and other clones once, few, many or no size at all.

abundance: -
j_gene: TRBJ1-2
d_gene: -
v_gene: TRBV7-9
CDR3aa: CASSNRQNLNYGYTF
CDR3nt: TGTGCCAGCAGCAATAGACAGAACCTGAACTATGGCTACACCTTC

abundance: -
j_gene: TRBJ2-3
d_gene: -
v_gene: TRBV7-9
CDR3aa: CASSLDFPTDTQYF
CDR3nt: TGTGCCAGCAGCTTAGATTTCCCCACAGATACGCAGTATTTT

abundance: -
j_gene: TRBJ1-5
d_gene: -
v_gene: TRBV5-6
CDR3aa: CASSPRPNQPQHF
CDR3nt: TGTGCCAGCAGCCCTCGGCCGAATCAGCCCCAGCATTTT

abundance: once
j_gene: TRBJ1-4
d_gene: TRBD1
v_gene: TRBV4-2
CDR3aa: CASSLTGSTNEKLFF
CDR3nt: TGTGCCAGCAGCTTGACAGGGAGTACTAATGAAAAACTGTTTTTT

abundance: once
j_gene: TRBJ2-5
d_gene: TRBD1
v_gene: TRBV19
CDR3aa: CASSNPYGTGGGETQYF
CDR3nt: TGTGCCAGTAGTAATCCCTACGGGACAGGGGGAGGGGAGACCCAGTACTTC

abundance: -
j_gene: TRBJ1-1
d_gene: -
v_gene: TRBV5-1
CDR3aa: CASSFAGDIKAFF
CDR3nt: TGCGCCAGCAGCTTCGCAGGGGATATCAAAGCTTTCTTT

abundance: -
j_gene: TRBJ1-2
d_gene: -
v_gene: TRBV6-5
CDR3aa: CASSTGYGYTF
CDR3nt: TGTGCCAGCAGTACAGGCTATGGCTACACCTTC

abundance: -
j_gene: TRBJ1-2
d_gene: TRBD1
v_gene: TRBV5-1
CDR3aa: CASSLGQGGYGYTF
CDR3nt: TGCGCCAGCAGCTTAGGACAGGGGGGCTATGGCTACACCTTC

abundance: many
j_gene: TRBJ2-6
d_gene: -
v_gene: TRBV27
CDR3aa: CASSLVVSGSGANVLTF
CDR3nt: TGTGCCAGCAGTTTAGTGGTCTCGGGCTCCGGGGCCAACGTCCTGACTTTC

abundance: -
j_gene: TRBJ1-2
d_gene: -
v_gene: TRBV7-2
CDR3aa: CASSSDLRVGRGYTF
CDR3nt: TGTGCCAGCAGCTCAGACCTACGGGTCGGACGTGGCTACACCTTC

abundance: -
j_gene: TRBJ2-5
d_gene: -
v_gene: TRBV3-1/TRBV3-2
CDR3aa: CASSQENPIALGAGETQYF
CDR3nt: TGTGCCAGCAGCCAAGAGAACCCGATAGCGCTCGGGGCGGGGGAGACCCAGTACTTC

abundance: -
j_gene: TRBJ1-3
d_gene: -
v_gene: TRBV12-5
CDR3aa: CASGLVVGSGNTIYF
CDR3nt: TGTGCTAGTGGTTTGGTAGTAGGGTCTGGAAACACCATATATTTT

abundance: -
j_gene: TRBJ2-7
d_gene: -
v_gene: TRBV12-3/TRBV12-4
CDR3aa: CASSTRTVRSF
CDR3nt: TGTGCCAGCAGCACAAGGACGGTCAGATCCTTC

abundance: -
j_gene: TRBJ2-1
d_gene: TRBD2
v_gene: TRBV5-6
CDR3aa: CASSELAGGPWEQFF
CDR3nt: TGTGCCAGCAGCGAACTAGCGGGGGGGCCGTGGGAGCAGTTCTTC

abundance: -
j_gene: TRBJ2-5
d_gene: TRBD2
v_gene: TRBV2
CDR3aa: CASPLAGDVETQYF
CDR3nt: TGTGCCAGTCCTCTAGCGGGGGATGTCGAGACCCAGTACTTC

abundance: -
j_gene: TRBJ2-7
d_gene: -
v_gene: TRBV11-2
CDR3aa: CASSSFGSTTYEQYF
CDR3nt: TGTGCCAGCAGCTCTTTCGGGAGTACCACCTACGAGCAGTACTTC

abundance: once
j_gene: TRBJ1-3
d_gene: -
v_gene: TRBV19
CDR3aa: CASSISGGRGNTIYF
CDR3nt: TGTGCCAGTAGTATCTCGGGGGGTCGGGGAAACACCATATATTTT

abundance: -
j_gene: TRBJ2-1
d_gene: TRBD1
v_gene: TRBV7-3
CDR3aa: CASRRKGTANEQFF
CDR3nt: TGTGCCAGCAGACGAAAGGGGACAGCCAATGAGCAGTTCTTC